Listed below are T cell receptor beta chains from one sample, sequenced in a study of regulatory T cells in long-lasting Graves disease. TCRdb re-analysed the multiplex PCR reads in MiXCR, keeping a single row per CDR3 protein. The top ten hold 12% of the sample, which has approximately 470,000 distinct CDR3 sequences, 15% to 20% seen once. This sample also appeared in a second study, on T cells in Graves' hyperthyroidism and ophthalmopathy.

Sample: peripheral blood mononuclear cells (PBMCs), taken at new diagnosis, from a patient treated with antithyroid drugs. These receptors came from a man aged 35 to 55 with Graves disease. The conserved cysteine and the conserved F or W are not part of the CDR3 here.

V gene	J gene	CDR3 protein
TRBV7-9	TRBJ2-1	ASSFLAGSYNEQF
TRBV5-1	TRBJ2-1	ASSPAPGTGPYNEQF
TRBV9	TRBJ2-3	ASSASSNTQY
TRBV3-1	TRBJ2-1	ASSRLGPSYNEQF
TRBV19	TRBJ1-1	ASTDSRTGMNTEAF
TRBV20-1	TRBJ1-5	SASGTANQPQH
TRBV7-2	TRBJ2-6	ASSLETGPPSGANVLT
TRBV20-1	TRBJ2-5	SARPRERQETQY
TRBV6-2/TRBV6-3	TRBJ1-6	ASSYSPLGPDPLH
TRBV11-3	TRBJ2-7	ASSLVSGSRNEQY
TRBV28	TRBJ2-2	ASSDGRRTNTGELF
TRBV28	TRBJ2-1	ASSLGPFHEQF
TRBV6-9	TRBJ2-1	ASSYRGGTSYNEQF
TRBV3-1	TRBJ2-1	ASSPRRQTRGQF
TRBV20-1	TRBJ2-7	SARDETEQY
TRBV19	TRBJ2-1	ASSIEGDSYNEQF
TRBV28	TRBJ2-1	AIQESSYNEQF
TRBV28	TRBJ2-3	ASSLAGLAGRNTQY
TRBV19	TRBJ1-3	ASSHGQRLGNTIY
TRBV5-6	TRBJ1-2	ASSSGHPIVVYGYT
TRBV5-5	TRBJ2-2	ASSFGGGNTGELF
TRBV20-1	TRBJ2-4	SAFRDRAKNIQY
TRBV5-1	TRBJ2-7	ASSPNFYEQY
TRBV6-2/TRBV6-3	TRBJ2-7	ASSWVPKTHEQY
TRBV30	TRBJ2-1	AWIDYNEQF
TRBV28	TRBJ2-5	ASIRGGFGQETQY
TRBV20-1	TRBJ2-1	SARSPRGLAGGPTNEQF
TRBV28	TRBJ1-5	ASSPHRVDSNQPQH
TRBV28	TRBJ2-2	ASSFGGRDTGELF
TRBV7-6	TRBJ2-3	ASSFSGIPPTDTQY
TRBV18	TRBJ2-1	ASSPRRQGIYNEQF
TRBV20-1	TRBJ2-7	SALTSDRGIYEQY
TRBV20-1	TRBJ1-6	SASDLTNSPLH
TRBV20-1	TRBJ2-5	SGRTGGLAGQETQY
TRBV28	TRBJ2-7	ASSGTFSEQY